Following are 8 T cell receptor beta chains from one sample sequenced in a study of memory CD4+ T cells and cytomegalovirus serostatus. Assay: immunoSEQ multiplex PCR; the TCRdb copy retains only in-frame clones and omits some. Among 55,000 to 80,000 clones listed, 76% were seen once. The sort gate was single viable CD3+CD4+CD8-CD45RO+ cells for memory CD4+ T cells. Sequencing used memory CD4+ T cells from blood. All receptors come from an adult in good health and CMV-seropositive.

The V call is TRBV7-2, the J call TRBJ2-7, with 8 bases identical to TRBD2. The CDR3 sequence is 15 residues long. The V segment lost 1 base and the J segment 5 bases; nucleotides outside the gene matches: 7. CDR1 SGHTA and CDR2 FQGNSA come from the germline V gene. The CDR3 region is CASSLVLGGRNEQYF. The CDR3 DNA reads TGTGCCAGCAGCTTAGTTCTTGGCGGGAGGAACGAGCAGTACTTC. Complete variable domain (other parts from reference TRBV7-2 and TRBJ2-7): GAGVSQSPSNKVTEKGKDVELRCDPISGHTALYWYRQSLGQGLEFLIYFQGNSAPDKSGLPSDRFSAERTGGSVSTLTIQRTQQEDSAVYLCASSLVLGGRNEQYFGPGTRLTVT.

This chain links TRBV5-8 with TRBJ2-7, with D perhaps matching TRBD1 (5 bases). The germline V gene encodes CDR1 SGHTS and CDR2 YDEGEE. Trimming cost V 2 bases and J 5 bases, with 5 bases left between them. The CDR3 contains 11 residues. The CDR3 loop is CASSLGDEQYF. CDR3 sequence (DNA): TGTGCCAGCAGCTTAGGGGACGAGCAGTACTTC.

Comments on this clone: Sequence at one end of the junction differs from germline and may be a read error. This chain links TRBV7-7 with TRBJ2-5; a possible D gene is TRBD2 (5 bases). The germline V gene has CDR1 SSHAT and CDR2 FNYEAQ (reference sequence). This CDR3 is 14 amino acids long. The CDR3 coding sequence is TGTGCTAGCAGCTTAAACGGGGTGGGAGAGACCCAGTACTTC. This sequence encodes CASSLNGVGETQYF.

As DNA, the CDR3 is TGTGCCTGGAGTGACCTTCAGGGAACTGGAAACACCATATATTTT. This codes for CAWSDLQGTGNTIYF. The chain links TRBV30 to TRBJ1-3; TRBD1 is a possible D gene (5 bases). The CDR3 has 15 residues. The V end lost 1 base, the J end lost 2 bases, and 12 bases lay between the germline ends. Germline CDR1 is GTSNPN and CDR2 is SVGIG (reference sequence).

The CDR3 is CATTIGGNNEQFF. The CDR3 nucleotides are TGTGCCACCACAATCGGAGGAAACAATGAGCAGTTCTTC. The chain carries TRBV10-3 and TRBJ2-1; the D gene is possibly TRBD2 (5 bases). Between the trimmed V and J ends, which lost 10 bases and 5 bases, there was a span of 15 bases. Germline V gene lookup returns CDR1 ENHRY and CDR2 SYGVKD. This CDR3 contains 13 residues.

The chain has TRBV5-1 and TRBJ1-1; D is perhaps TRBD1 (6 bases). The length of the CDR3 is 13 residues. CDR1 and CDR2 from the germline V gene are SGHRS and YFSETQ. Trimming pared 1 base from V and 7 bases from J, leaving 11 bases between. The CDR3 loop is CASSLRGGVEAFF. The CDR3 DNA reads TGCGCCAGCAGCTTGAGAGGGGGGGTTGAAGCTTTCTTT.

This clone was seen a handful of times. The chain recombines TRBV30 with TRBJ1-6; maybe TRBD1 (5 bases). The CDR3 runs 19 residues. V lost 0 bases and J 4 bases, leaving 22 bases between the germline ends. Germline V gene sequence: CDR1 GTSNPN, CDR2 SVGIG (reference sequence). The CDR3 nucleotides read TGTGCCTGGAGTGTACTGGCAGGGTGGTCCCCCTCGTATAATTCACCCCTCCACTTT. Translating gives CAWSVLAGWSPSYNSPLHF.

CDR3: CASSFIQRGYINSPLHF. As DNA, the CDR3 is TGTGCCAGCAGTTTCATACAAAGGGGCTACATAAATTCACCCCTCCACTTT. The gene calls are TRBV28 and TRBJ1-6, with a possible D match to TRBD1 (5 bases). Trimming shortened V by 3 bases and J by 7 bases, and 19 bases separated the two germline ends. The CDR3 has 17 amino acids. Looked up from germline, CDR1 is MDHEN and CDR2 is SYDVKM. Filled out from reference TRBV28 and TRBJ1-6, the complete variable domain reads DVKVTQSSRYLVKRTGEKVFLECVQDMDHENMFWYRQDPGLGLRLIYFSYDVKMKEKGDIPEGYSVSREKKERFSLILESASTNQTSMYLCASSFIQRGYINSPLHFGNGTRLTVT.